This entry lists 7 T cell receptor beta chains sequenced from one sample in a study of blood T cell repertoires in COVID-19. Clones were sequenced by immunoSEQ multiplex PCR, and TCRdb holds only the in-frame ones, with some missing. Of about 83,000 clones in the sample, around nine tenths were seen once. The sequenced sample consisted of peripheral blood. These receptors all come from a woman of 80 years or more with active or convalescent COVID-19.

The chain is built from TRBV5-1 and TRBJ2-7, with 8 bases identical to TRBD2. From germline, CDR1 is SGHRS and CDR2 YFSETQ. CDR3 length equals 15 residues. J lost 6 bases, V lost 4 bases, and 12 bases had no gene match. The CDR3 protein is CASSPRAGLEFEQYF. CDR3 DNA sequence: TGCGCCAGCAGCCCAAGGGCGGGACTAGAGTTCGAGCAGTACTTC.

V gene TRBV5-4 combines with J gene TRBJ2-3; tentative D call: TRBD1 (5 bases). Germline V gene sequence: CDR1 SGHNT, CDR2 YYREEE (reference sequence). The V end was cut by 5 bases, the J end by 2 bases, with 18 bases between. The CDR3 sequence is 16 residues long. The DNA for the CDR3 is TGTGCCAGCAGGAAGCTAGGGTCAGGGCCCACAGATACGCAGTATTTT. Its translation is CASRKLGSGPTDTQYF.

The chain recombines TRBV24-1 with TRBJ1-2; 8 bases map to TRBD1. CDR3 length: 13 residues. The junction had 6 bases not matched to a gene; V was cut back by 5 bases and J by 8 bases. Germline V gene lookup returns CDR1 KGHDR and CDR2 SFDVKD. CDR3 sequence: CATSGDRGHGYTF. CDR3 bases: TGTGCCACCAGTGGAGACAGGGGACACGGCTACACCTTC.

This chain connects TRBV10-1 to TRBJ2-7; D remains unclear. V was clipped by 5 bases and J by 2 bases, with 4 bases between them. The CDR3 is 11 amino acids. From germline, CDR1 is WNHNN and CDR2 SYGVQD (reference sequence). CDR3 loop: CASSTTYEQYF. The CDR3 DNA reads as TGCGCCAGCAGTACAACCTACGAGCAGTACTTC.

The J gene is TRBJ1-2, the V gene TRBV18, with D perhaps TRBD1 (5 bases). The germline CDR1 and CDR2 sequences are KGHSH and LQKENI. The V end was cut by 0 bases, the J end by 3 bases, with 8 bases between. The CDR3 has 14 residues. The DNA of the CDR3 is TGTGCCAGCTCACCACCGGCGACAGACTATGGCTACACCTTC. This encodes CASSPPATDYGYTF.

This chain uses TRBV28 with TRBJ1-5; 7 bases map to TRBD1. Germline assignment: CDR1 MDHEN and CDR2 SYDVKM. The CDR3 extends over 15 amino acids. Trimming cost V 6 bases and J 0 bases; bases outside gene matches: 5. CDR3 in DNA: TGTGCCAGCAGCCTGACAGGGCTTAGCAATCAGCCCCAGCATTTT. Encoded protein: CASSLTGLSNQPQHF.

V is TRBV27 and J is TRBJ1-1, with unresolved D. The V end lost 5 bases, the J end lost 4 bases, and 17 bases lay between the germline ends. The CDR3 is 15 amino acids. The germline V gene has CDR1 MNHEY and CDR2 SMNVEV (reference sequence). CDR3 region: CASSLRFFTGTEAFF. The CDR3 bases are TGTGCCAGCAGTCTCCGGTTCTTTACGGGCACTGAAGCTTTCTTT.